This T cell receptor (beta chain) originates from a study of cytomegalovirus exposure and HLA in healthy donors. Study information: In terms of ancestry, the Caucasian-associated cluster contained more than 65% of the roughly 400 genotyped donors. Whole-study results and caveats: It was taken for granted in presence/absence analyses that sequencing depth across donors was roughly uniform. Previous analysis showed most TCR beta V segments were productive about 90% or about 30% of the time.

PCR involved 60 Vbeta and 13 Jbeta primers. Sequencing was performed with immunoSEQ multiplex PCR; in TCRdb, only in-frame clones are kept and a portion is missing. The sample lists 100,000 to 150,000 clones, 70% to 80% seen once, with less than 4% in the top ten. The CDR3 sequence is 15 residues long. CDR1 is SEHNR, CDR2 FQNEAQ, per germline (reference sequence). The trim removed 1 base at V and 7 bases at J, leaving 10 bases unmatched. Donors sampled were nominally healthy, though unrecorded immune exposures were likely. This clone was recorded a few times. Its antigen is currently unknown. The gene calls are TRBV7-9 and TRBJ2-7, with 7 bases fitting TRBD1. The specimen was PBMCs. This clonotype originated in a man aged 40-55 years in good health and CMV-seropositive. The CDR3 is CASSLGDRLKWEQYF. DNA for the CDR3: TGTGCCAGCAGCTTAGGGGACAGATTAAAGTGGGAGCAGTACTTC.